The clone carrying this TCR beta chain was picked up a small number of times. The antigen is undetermined. The V end lost 3 bases, the J end lost 0 bases, and 12 bases lay between the germline ends. Germline V lookup: CDR1 LNHNV, CDR2 YYDKDF (reference sequence). The CDR3 is 16 amino acids. None of the patients had undergone any treatment ahead of thyroid surgery. The data were taken from a study of metastatic and nonmetastatic thyroid tumors. Overall study context: It was across blood and tumor or nodule tissue from malignant and benign thyroid patients that repertoires were compared. Study outcomes and limitations: Versus benign nodules, malignant thyroid tumors reportedly had significantly higher TCR beta diversity, in blood and tumor.

Authors' methods: A classifier of distant metastasis in papillary thyroid cancer was built from CDR3 differences (across clinicopathological groups). TCRdb re-processed the PCR reads through MiXCR. TCRdb's processing, not the study's, gives the V and J calls here. The profile shows around 45,000 clones, less than 5% of them singletons. This clonotype originated in a female donor with papillary thyroid cancer or a benign thyroid nodule (not recorded which). Some clones in this sample may be carry-over from other donors' samples. The chain has TRBV15 and TRBJ2-1; D remains ambiguous. Sequencing used blood. The CDR3 DNA is TGTGCCACCAGCAGGGTTTCTTCCACCTCCTACAATGAGCAGTTCTTC. Protein product: CATSRVSSTSYNEQFF. Together with reference TRBV15 and TRBJ2-1, the CDR3 gives the full variable domain: DAMVIQNPRYQVTQFGKPVTLSCSQTLNHNVMYWYQQKSSQAPKLLFHYYDKDFNNEADTPDNFQSRRPNTSFCFLDIRSPGLGDTAMYLCATSRVSSTSYNEQFFGPGTRLTVL.